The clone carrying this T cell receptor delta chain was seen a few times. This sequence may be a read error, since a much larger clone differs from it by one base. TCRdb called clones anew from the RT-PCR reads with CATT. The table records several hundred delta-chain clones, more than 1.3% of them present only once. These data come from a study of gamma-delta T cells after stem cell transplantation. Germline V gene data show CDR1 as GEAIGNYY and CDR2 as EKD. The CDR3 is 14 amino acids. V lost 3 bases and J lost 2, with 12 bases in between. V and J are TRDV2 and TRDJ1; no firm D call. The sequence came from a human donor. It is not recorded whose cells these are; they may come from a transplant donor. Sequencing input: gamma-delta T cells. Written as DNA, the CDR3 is TGTGCCTGTGACGCGCTCCGTACAACCGATAAACTCATCTTT. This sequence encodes CACDALRTTDKLIF.